These T cell receptor beta chains were read from a single sample in a study of T-cell reconstitution after alpha-beta-depleted transplantation in children. Each CDR3 protein is one row after TCRdb ran MiXCR on the PCR reads. Of some 200,000 distinct CDR3 sequences listed, 7.5% to 10% were seen once; the top ten hold about 4.8%. Sequenced material: PBMCs from the stem cell graft donor, taken from the stem cell graft. The receptors were sampled from a human donor who donated a stem cell graft to a child with SCID. The CDR3 runs from the conserved cysteine through the conserved F or W. D genes are given only for firm matches. Rows give clone size only sometimes, using once, few, many, or a class for an expanded clone.

many,TRBD2,TRBV20-1,TRBJ2-7,TGCAGTGCCTCCCGCTTCGCGGGGGATCTGAGGTACTTC,CSASRFAGDLRYF
many,NA,TRBV5-1,TRBJ1-3,TGCGCCAGCAGCTCAGACAGGCTTTCGGGAAACACCATATATTTT,CASSSDRLSGNTIYF
many,NA,TRBV20-1,TRBJ1-5,TGCAGTGCTAGAGTAGGAGGACAGCAGAATCAGCCCCAGCATTTT,CSARVGGQQNQPQHF
NA,TRBD2,TRBV5-1,TRBJ2-7,TGCGCCAGCAGCTTGGAGGCACTAGCGGCATATGCCTACGAGCAGTACTTC,CASSLEALAAYAYEQYF
many,NA,TRBV5-1,TRBJ1-1,TGCGCCAGCGGACGCGATATGAACACTGAAGCTTTCTTT,CASGRDMNTEAFF
many,NA,TRBV12-3/TRBV12-4,TRBJ1-1,TGTGCCAGCAGTCAGGGGTTGGGCACTGAAGCTTTCTTT,CASSQGLGTEAFF
many,TRBD2,TRBV6-1,TRBJ2-1,TGTGCCAGCAGTGGCCGAGCGGGGGGGCTGAATGAGCAGTTCTTC,CASSGRAGGLNEQFF
many,NA,TRBV5-6,TRBJ2-6,TGTGCCAGCAGCTTGGATTTTACCTCTGGGGCCAACGTCCTGACTTTC,CASSLDFTSGANVLTF
many,TRBD1,TRBV5-1,TRBJ1-5,TGCGCCAGCCGGGACAGTAGCAATCAGCCCCAGCATTTT,CASRDSSNQPQHF
many,NA,TRBV21-1,TRBJ1-2,TGTGCCAGCAGTCCCCGACCGGGACAGGCGACCTATGGCTACACCTTC,CASSPRPGQATYGYTF
many,NA,TRBV20-1,TRBJ1-6,TGCAGTGCTAGTGCAGGGGATGATTCACCCCTCCACTTT,CSASAGDDSPLHF
many,NA,TRBV7-6,TRBJ2-7,TGTGCCAGCAGCTCGGGCCCCAGCTCCTACGAGCAGTACTTC,CASSSGPSSYEQYF
many,NA,TRBV28,TRBJ1-2,TGTGCCAGCAGAGGGGTCTATGGCTACACCTTC,CASRGVYGYTF
NA,NA,TRBV25-1,TRBJ1-4,TGTGCCAGCAAGACAGGACCCAATGAAAAACTGTTTTTT,CASKTGPNEKLFF
many,TRBD2,TRBV28,TRBJ2-3,TGTGCCAGCAGTTTAACCCGAGGGACTAGCGGGGGGGCCTGGGTAGATACGCAGTATTTT,CASSLTRGTSGGAWVDTQYF
many,NA,TRBV18,TRBJ1-2,TGTGCCAGCTCACCACAAATTGTCGAGTATGGCTACACCTTC,CASSPQIVEYGYTF
many,TRBD1,TRBV20-1,TRBJ2-5,TGCAGTGCTAGAGATGTGGGCACAGGGGCCCAAGAGACCCAGTACTTC,CSARDVGTGAQETQYF
few,TRBD1,TRBV12-3/TRBV12-4,TRBJ2-1,TGTACCAGCAGCTTCCCGGGACAGGGGCCCAATTTCGACAATGAGCAGTTCTTC,CTSSFPGQGPNFDNEQFF
many,NA,TRBV7-6,TRBJ2-1,TGTGCCAGCAGCTTAGTAGAATGGGGGGAATCCTACAATGAGCAGTTCTTC,CASSLVEWGESYNEQFF
many,NA,TRBV20-1,TRBJ2-2,TGCAGTGCTAGAGGTTACACCGGGGAGCTGTTTTTT,CSARGYTGELFF
many,TRBD1,TRBV13,TRBJ2-7,TGTGCCAGCAGCTCGGGACAGAGGAGCTCCTACGAGCAGTACTTC,CASSSGQRSSYEQYF
many,NA,TRBV7-9,TRBJ2-1,TGTGCCAGCAGCACCGCTAAGAATGAGCAGTTCTTC,CASSTAKNEQFF
many,NA,TRBV28,TRBJ2-7,TGTGCCAGCAGGGAATCCGGGATCTCCTACGAGCAGTACTTC,CASRESGISYEQYF
NA,TRBD1,TRBV29-1,TRBJ2-1,TGCAGCGTTCGACCAGCCGGGACAGGGGGCAATGAGCAGTTCTTC,CSVRPAGTGGNEQFF
many,NA,TRBV20-1,TRBJ2-3,TGCAGTGCTAGATCCGTCGCAGGGGGCACAGATACGCAGTATTTT,CSARSVAGGTDTQYF
many,NA,TRBV7-3,TRBJ2-1,TGTGCCAGCAGTCCAATCCTAGGCGTGGAATCCTACAATGAGCAGTTCTTC,CASSPILGVESYNEQFF
NA,NA,TRBV24-1,TRBJ2-2,TGTGCCACCATGTCACGGCGGTACCCCGGGGAGCTGTTTTTT,CATMSRRYPGELFF
NA,NA,TRBV6-5,TRBJ2-7,TGTGCCAGCCTAGACACCTTTGGGGAGCAGTACTTC,CASLDTFGEQYF
many,NA,TRBV15,TRBJ1-4,TGTGCCACCAGCACCTCCGGGGCCTCTGGAGAAAAACTGTTTTTT,CATSTSGASGEKLFF
many,NA,TRBV10-3,TRBJ1-2,TGTGCCATCAGTTCGCGAGGAGGGGACTATGGCTACACCTTC,CAISSRGGDYGYTF
many,NA,TRBV20-1,TRBJ2-7,TGCAGTGCTAAGACGGGGACACTCTACGAGCAGTACTTC,CSAKTGTLYEQYF
few,NA,TRBV15,TRBJ1-1,TGTGCCACCAGCCGGAACCCCGAGAACACTGAAGCTTTCTTT,CATSRNPENTEAFF
NA,NA,TRBV12-3/TRBV12-4,TRBJ1-2,TGTGCTAGCAGTTTAGGCGGCAGGGACTATGGCTACACCTTC,CASSLGGRDYGYTF
many,NA,TRBV12-3/TRBV12-4,TRBJ1-5,TGTGCCAGCAGTTTGAGGGGGGGTAGGCAGCCCCAGCATTTT,CASSLRGGRQPQHF
many,NA,TRBV19,TRBJ1-2,TGTGCCAAGGACGAGACTAACTATGGCTACACCTTC,CAKDETNYGYTF
many,NA,TRBV30,TRBJ1-1,TGTGCCTGGAGATCTAGGGCGGAAGCTTTCTTT,CAWRSRAEAFF
many,NA,TRBV7-3,TRBJ2-3,TGTGCCAGCAGCTTAGTTGGACAGAACACAGATACGCAGTATTTT,CASSLVGQNTDTQYF
many,TRBD1,TRBV20-1,TRBJ1-2,TGCAGTGCTACCCTGGGGACAGGAGGAAACACCTTC,CSATLGTGGNTF
many,NA,TRBV7-8,TRBJ1-2,TGTGCCAGCAGCTTAAGTCCCGGGGACTGGTATGGCTACACCTTC,CASSLSPGDWYGYTF
many,NA,TRBV5-1,TRBJ1-6,TGCGCCAGCAGCGTCGGAGGGCATAGTTCACCCCTCCACTTT,CASSVGGHSSPLHF
NA,NA,TRBV20-1,TRBJ2-3,TGCAGTGCTCCCGATGGGGGTCGGACAGATACGCAGTATTTT,CSAPDGGRTDTQYF
many,NA,TRBV20-1,TRBJ2-1,TGCAGTGCTCCCACGTTACCCGGACCCCTAATGGATGAGCAGTTCTTC,CSAPTLPGPLMDEQFF
few,TRBD2,TRBV3-1,TRBJ2-1,TGTGCCAGCAGCCAAGGGCGGGGGGTGGGGTTCTTC,CASSQGRGVGFF
many,NA,TRBV7-9,TRBJ1-3,TGTGCCAGCAGCTTAAGCGTCTCTGGAAACACCATATATTTT,CASSLSVSGNTIYF
many,NA,TRBV28,TRBJ1-2,TGTGCCAGCAGCCCATGGGTGGCGGCGGGCTATGGCTACACCTTC,CASSPWVAAGYGYTF
many,TRBD1,TRBV12-3/TRBV12-4,TRBJ1-6,TGTGCCAGCAGCCGACAGGGGGGAAATTCACCCCTCCACTTT,CASSRQGGNSPLHF